These 6 T cell receptor beta chains share one sample of origin, sequenced in a study of shared clonotypes between healthy human individuals. The naive CD8 fraction comprised CD45RO-negative cells positively selected for CCR7 and excluded terminally differentiated effector memory CD45RA+ cells. The assay was immunoSEQ multiplex PCR, and TCRdb's table has in-frame clones only and misses some. The sample yields 2 million to 2.5 million clones, around 93% seen once. What was sequenced was naive CD8+ T cells from PBMCs. The origin of the receptors is a man aged 18 to 35 in good health. Some clones in this sample may be carry-over from other donors' samples.

This clone appeared once. In the same sample, other DNA sequences code for this CDR3. The chain uses TRBV27 and TRBJ2-7; 11 bases are shared with TRBD2. Germline CDR1 is MNHEY and CDR2 is SMNVEV (reference sequence). With 5 bases clipped from V and 3 bases from J, the junction kept 3 bases outside the gene matches. The CDR3 contains 14 residues. The CDR3 DNA reads TGTGCCAGCAGTACTAGCGGGAGAGGCTACGAGCAGTACTTC. It yields the protein CASSTSGRGYEQYF.

The chain joins TRBV27 to TRBJ2-7, with 8 bases that match TRBD1. The CDR3 contains 16 residues. V lost 4 bases, J lost 2 bases, and 10 bases stayed unmatched. Germline CDR1 is MNHEY and CDR2 is SMNVEV (reference sequence). The CDR3 spells CASSSILGRGPYEQYF. The CDR3, as DNA: TGTGCCAGCAGTTCAATCCTGGGCAGGGGGCCCTACGAGCAGTACTTC.

The chain employs TRBV30 and TRBJ2-1; D is unclear. Germline V gene data show CDR1 as GTSNPN and CDR2 as SVGIG (reference sequence). CDR3 length: 16 amino acids. Trimming removed 2 bases at V and 0 bases at J, with 14 bases between. CDR3 in amino acids: CAWSLHLISSYNEQFF. The CDR3 region has the DNA TGTGCCTGGAGTCTACACTTGATTAGCTCCTACAATGAGCAGTTCTTC. Combining the CDR3 with reference TRBV30 and TRBJ2-1 gives the whole variable domain SQTIHQWPATLVQPVGSPLSLECTVEGTSNPNLYWYRQAAGRGLQLLFYSVGIGQISSEVPQNLSASRPQDRQFILSSKKLLLSDSGFYLCAWSLHLISSYNEQFFGPGTRLTVL.

The J gene is TRBJ2-7, the V gene TRBV18, with TRBD1 matching 8 bases. Germline CDR1 reads KGHSH; CDR2 reads LQKENI. V trimming: 1 base; J trimming: 3 bases; junction bases outside the gene matches: 2. CDR3 length equals 14 residues. Here the CDR3 DNA reads TGTGCCAGCTCACCACTCGGACAGGGCTACGAGCAGTACTTC. Amino acid sequence: CASSPLGQGYEQYF.

The chain uses TRBV10-2 and TRBJ2-7; TRBD1 matches at 9 bases. Germline V gene lookup returns CDR1 WSHSY and CDR2 SAAADI. This CDR3 has 14 residues. The J segment lost 3 bases and the V segment lost 7 bases, leaving 7 bases of the junction unmatched. CDR3 sequence: CASTGQGRDYEQYF. The CDR3 DNA follows: TGCGCCAGCACCGGACAGGGGAGAGACTACGAGCAGTACTTC.

J is TRBJ1-3 and V is TRBV6-6; 8 bases match TRBD1. The junction had 3 bases not matched to a gene; V was cut back by 2 bases and J by 0 bases. The germline V gene encodes CDR1 MNHNY and CDR2 SVGAGI (reference sequence). There are 16 residues in the CDR3. Here the CDR3 reads CASSYGGTGSGNTIYF. The CDR3, as DNA: TGTGCCAGCAGTTACGGGGGGACAGGCTCTGGAAACACCATATATTTT.